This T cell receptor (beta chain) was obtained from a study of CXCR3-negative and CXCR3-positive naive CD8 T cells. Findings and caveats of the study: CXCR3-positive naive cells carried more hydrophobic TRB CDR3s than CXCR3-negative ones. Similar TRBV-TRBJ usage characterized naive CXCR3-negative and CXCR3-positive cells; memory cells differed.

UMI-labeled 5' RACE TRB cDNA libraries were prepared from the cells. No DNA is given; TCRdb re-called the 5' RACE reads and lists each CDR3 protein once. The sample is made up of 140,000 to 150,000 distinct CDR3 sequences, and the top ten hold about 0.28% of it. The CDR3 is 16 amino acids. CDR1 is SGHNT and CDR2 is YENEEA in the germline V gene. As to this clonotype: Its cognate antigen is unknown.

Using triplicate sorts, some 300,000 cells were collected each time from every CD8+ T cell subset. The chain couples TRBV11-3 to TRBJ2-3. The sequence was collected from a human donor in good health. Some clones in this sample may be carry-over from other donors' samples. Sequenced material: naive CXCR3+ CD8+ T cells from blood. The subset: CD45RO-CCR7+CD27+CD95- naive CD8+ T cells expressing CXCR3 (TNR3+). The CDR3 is CASSNQGRTSTDTQYF.